The source of this T cell receptor beta chain is a study of OX40 agonist ivuxolimab in advanced cancers. Looking at the study overall: Prior anti-PD-1, anti-PD-L1 or anti-CTLA-4 therapy was allowed; 40% had some.

CDR1 and CDR2 (germline): SGHRS, YFSETQ. V was trimmed by 5 bases and J by 1 base, leaving 9 bases between them. The CDR3 is 13 amino acids. Sequenced by immunoSEQ multiplex PCR; TCRdb stores in-frame clones only, minus some. The repertoire holds roughly 23,000 clones, approximately 83% seen once, with 30% to 45% in the top ten. Individuals having autoimmune disease history or systemic immunosuppression were not enrolled. The chain carries TRBV5-1 and TRBJ1-1; D remains unclear. This specimen was CD4+ or CD8+ T cells sorted from blood, taken in a trial of the OX40 agonist ivuxolimab. The TCR sequence derives from an adult with an advanced solid tumor such as melanoma, head and neck, liver or kidney cancer. CDR3 nucleotides: TGCGCCAGCAGGACGGCTACGAACACTGAAGCTTTCTTT. This encodes CASRTATNTEAFF.